This entry concerns a single TCR beta chain. CDR3 size: 17 residues. Trimming removed 5 bases from V and 1 base from J, with 17 bases in between. Via MiXCR, TCRdb re-called the PCR reads, giving one row per CDR3 protein. Of approximately 2,200 distinct CDR3 sequences listed, less than 45% are singletons. The sample belongs to a study of immune characterization of retroperitoneal liposarcoma. This TCR came from a male donor with retroperitoneal liposarcoma. The sample consisted of tumor tissue. The V gene is TRBV12-3 or TRBV12-4, the J gene TRBJ2-2; possible D gene TRBD2, 6 bases. CDR3 loop: CASSPGSPVRNTGELFF. In DNA form, the CDR3 reads TGTGCCAGCAGTCCCGGGAGCCCCGTGCGGAACACCGGGGAGCTGTTTTTT.